A single sample gave rise to the 19 T cell receptor beta chains below, sequenced in a study of T cell responses to AZD1222 COVID-19 vaccine. The assay was immunoSEQ multiplex PCR, and TCRdb's table has in-frame clones only and misses some. Of about 130,000 clones in the sample, roughly 88% were seen once. Sequencing used peripheral blood, obtained on day 0 of MenACWY control vaccination. These receptors all come from an adult in good health.

The chain combines TRBV5-1 with TRBJ1-3; D not resolved. The CDR3 length is 14 residues. The V gene lost 1 base and the J gene lost 5 bases, with 10 bases spanning the gap. In germline, CDR1 is SGHRS, CDR2 YFSETQ. The CDR3 protein is CASSLSAGRNTIYF. CDR3 sequence (DNA): TGCGCCAGCAGCTTGTCCGCGGGGAGAAACACCATATATTTT.

The chain employs TRBV14 and TRBJ2-1; 8 bases are a match to TRBD2. This CDR3 region has 16 residues. After removal of 0 bases from V and 7 bases from J, the junction contained 8 bases not matched to a gene. Per the germline V gene, CDR1 is SGHDN and CDR2 is FVKESK. The DNA for the CDR3 is TGTGCCAGCAGCCAAGAAACCCGGGAGGGGGAAAATGAGCAGTTCTTC. Protein product: CASSQETREGENEQFF.

CDR3 nucleotides: TGTGCCAGCAGCCCGGGACAGAACATCAAGACCCAGTACTTC. This encodes CASSPGQNIKTQYF. This chain joins TRBV7-2 and TRBJ2-5; TRBD1 agrees at 7 bases. The CDR3 covers 14 residues. Trimming at V came to 5 bases and at J to 6 bases, leaving 9 bases not matched to a gene. Germline V gene data show CDR1 as SGHTA and CDR2 as FQGNSA.

The chain joins TRBV15 to TRBJ1-2; the D gene is possibly TRBD1 (5 bases). The V gene lost 0 bases and the J gene lost 8 bases, with 7 bases spanning the gap. The CDR3 runs 12 residues. Germline CDR1 reads LNHNV; CDR2 reads YYDKDF (reference sequence). In DNA form, the CDR3 reads TGTGCCACCAGCAGAGATCAGGGAGGCTACACCTTC. Its protein is CATSRDQGGYTF.

This chain uses TRBV7-6 with TRBJ2-7; the match to TRBD1 covers 10 bases. Germline values: CDR1 SGHVS, CDR2 FNYEAQ. This CDR3 contains 16 residues. Unmatched junction bases numbered 13, after V lost 5 bases and J lost 6 bases. The CDR3 region is CASSPQPGQGTSEQYF. The CDR3 coding sequence is TGTGCCAGCAGCCCCCAACCGGGACAGGGGACTTCCGAGCAGTACTTC.

The gene calls are TRBV28 and TRBJ1-6; 8 bases are a match to TRBD1. CDR3 length equals 15 residues. Losses at the gene ends were 6 bases for V and 8 bases for J; bases not matched to a gene: 9. CDR1 and CDR2 (germline): MDHEN, SYDVKM. The CDR3 loop is CASSSGGVGDSPLHF. CDR3 in DNA: TGTGCCAGCAGCTCAGGGGGCGTGGGGGATTCACCCCTCCACTTT.

The chain uses TRBV27 and TRBJ2-2; D is undetermined. This CDR3 contains 13 residues. V was shortened by 1 base and J by 10 bases, with 10 bases between the two germline ends. Germline CDR1 and CDR2: MNHEY and SMNVEV (reference sequence). This chain's CDR3 is CASSLLGPEELFF. The CDR3 DNA follows: TGTGCCAGCAGTTTATTGGGTCCCGAGGAGCTGTTTTTT.

This clone was detected a few times. The V call is TRBV28, the J call TRBJ1-1; D possibly corresponds to TRBD1 (5 bases). The CDR3 contains 14 residues. Germline-derived CDR1 and CDR2 are MDHEN and SYDVKM. V was clipped by 5 bases and J by 5 bases, with 15 bases between them. Written as DNA, the CDR3 is TGTGCCAGCAGTCTAGACCTCGGGGGTACTGAAGCTTTCTTT. It codes for CASSLDLGGTEAFF.

The chain is built from TRBV28 and TRBJ1-1; D is possibly TRBD1 (5 bases). The V end lost 6 bases, the J end lost 0 bases, and 11 bases lay between the germline ends. Germline V gene lookup returns CDR1 MDHEN and CDR2 SYDVKM. This CDR3 contains 14 residues. The CDR3 DNA reads as TGTGCCAGCAGGCATGGGACGTTGAACACTGAAGCTTTCTTT. It translates to CASRHGTLNTEAFF.

V and J are TRBV6-2 or TRBV6-3 and TRBJ1-1; a possible D gene is TRBD1 (5 bases). The germline V gene encodes CDR1 MNHEY and CDR2 SVGEGT. The CDR3 has 12 residues. The germline V and J ends were trimmed by 2 bases and 8 bases, with 9 bases remaining between them. The CDR3 DNA reads as TGTGCCAGCAGTTACCCCGACAGAGAAGCTTTCTTT. Its protein product is CASSYPDREAFF.

This clone was seen only a few times. The chain combines TRBV5-4 with TRBJ2-7; 11 bases agree with TRBD2. The CDR3 has 15 amino acids. V shed 4 bases, J shed 4 bases, and the junction held 7 bases outside the gene matches. Germline assignment: CDR1 SGHNT and CDR2 YYREEE (reference sequence). CDR3 region: CASSPRLAGSYEQYF. The CDR3 DNA is TGTGCCAGCAGCCCGCGACTAGCGGGAAGTTACGAGCAGTACTTC.

This chain's CDR3 is CASSPSSEKLFF. The CDR3 DNA reads TGTGCCAGCAGTCCATCTAGTGAAAAACTGTTTTTT. The V and J genes are TRBV12-3 or TRBV12-4 and TRBJ1-4, with D uncertain. V lost 5 bases, J lost 7 bases, and 8 bases lay in between. This CDR3 region has 12 residues.

The chain recombines TRBV5-1 with TRBJ2-3; a possible D gene is TRBD2 (5 bases). The CDR3 is 14 amino acids. Germline CDR1 reads SGHRS; CDR2 reads YFSETQ. Trimming shortened V by 0 bases and J by 3 bases, and 8 bases separated the two germline ends. The CDR3 DNA reads as TGCGCCAGCAGCTTGGTGGGAGAAACAGATACGCAGTATTTT. Amino acids: CASSLVGETDTQYF.

This chain links TRBV18 with TRBJ2-1, with D tentatively TRBD1 (7 bases). The CDR3 extends over 16 amino acids. Trimming left V 3 bases short and J 0 bases short, with 12 bases between. Germline CDR1 is KGHSH and CDR2 is LQKENI. This CDR3 is CASSPGQRVSYNEQFF. The CDR3 nucleotides are TGTGCCAGCTCACCGGGACAGCGGGTCTCCTACAATGAGCAGTTCTTC.

The genes are TRBV28 and TRBJ2-1; 8 bases are a match to TRBD1. V lost 2 bases, J lost 15 bases, and 12 bases stayed unmatched. CDR1 is MDHEN and CDR2 is SYDVKM in the germline V gene. CDR3 size: 14 residues. CDR3 DNA sequence: TGTGCCAGCAGTTTAGGTCAGGGGGCGATGAGACGGTTCTTC. Translating gives CASSLGQGAMRRFF.

Points on this clone: This sample also contains other DNA sequences that code for the same CDR3. V is TRBV11-2 and J is TRBJ1-2; no clear D. The V gene lost 1 base and the J gene lost 7 bases, with 4 bases spanning the gap. Looked up from germline, CDR1 is SGHAT and CDR2 is FQNNGV. There are 11 residues in the CDR3. CDR3 region: CASSLAGGYTF. CDR3 in DNA: TGTGCCAGCAGCTTAGCTGGTGGCTACACCTTC.

V and J are TRBV2 and TRBJ2-2; TRBD1 agrees at 8 bases. Trimming took 7 bases from V and 6 from J; bases not matched to a gene: 4. In germline, CDR1 is SNHLY, CDR2 FYNNEI. The CDR3 has 13 residues. The CDR3 DNA is TGTGCCAGCACCCCGACAGGGGCCGGGGAGCTGTTTTTT. Protein sequence: CASTPTGAGELFF.

The chain joins TRBV24-1 to TRBJ2-5; perhaps TRBD2 as D (7 bases). The length of the CDR3 is 15 residues. V was pared by 3 bases and J by 2 bases, with 12 bases between. Germline loops: CDR1 KGHDR, CDR2 SFDVKD. CDR3 region: CATSDGRGAQETQYF. The CDR3 nucleotides read TGTGCCACCAGTGATGGTCGGGGGGCGCAAGAGACCCAGTACTTC.

J is TRBJ2-3 and V is TRBV9; tentative D call: TRBD1 (5 bases). Germline loops: CDR1 SGDLS, CDR2 YYNGEE. CDR3 length equals 15 residues. The V end lost 1 base, the J end lost 2 bases, and 11 bases lay between the germline ends. As DNA, the CDR3 is TGTGCCAGCAGCGTACAGGGCGAAACCACAGATACGCAGTATTTT. It specifies CASSVQGETTDTQYF.